The 10 T cell receptor beta chains reported below all come from one sample, sequenced in a study of blood T cell repertoires in COVID-19. Data came from immunoSEQ multiplex PCR; TCRdb stores just in-frame clones and leaves some out. The table has 60,000 or so clones, approximately 80% seen once. Sequencing was carried out using peripheral blood. The origin of the receptors is a man aged 30 to 39 with COVID-19, enrolled during active disease.

V gene TRBV15 combines with J gene TRBJ1-1; D not certain. CDR3 length equals 14 residues. The ends were cut back, 1 base at V and 1 base at J, with 7 bases in the middle. Per the germline V gene, CDR1 is LNHNV and CDR2 is YYDKDF (reference sequence). The chain's CDR3 is CATSRVQTNTEAFF. CDR3 nucleotide sequence: TGTGCCACCAGCAGAGTACAGACGAACACTGAAGCTTTCTTT.

The chain uses TRBV5-1 and TRBJ1-1, with D perhaps matching TRBD1 (5 bases). Looked up from germline, CDR1 is SGHRS and CDR2 is YFSETQ. This CDR3 spans 16 amino acids. The germline V and J ends were trimmed by 3 bases and 5 bases, with 20 bases remaining between them. The CDR3 loop reads CASSSNAMQGGTEAFF. The DNA of the CDR3 is TGCGCCAGCAGCTCTAACGCAATGCAGGGTGGTACTGAAGCTTTCTTT. Full variable domain (outside the CDR3, taken from reference TRBV5-1 and TRBJ1-1): KAGVTQTPRYLIKTRGQQVTLSCSPISGHRSVSWYQQTPGQGLQFLFEYFSETQRNKGNFPGRFSGRQFSNSRSEMNVSTLELGDSALYLCASSSNAMQGGTEAFFGQGTRLTVV.

The table lists this clone with a count of one. The chain links TRBV11-3 to TRBJ2-3; D perhaps matches TRBD2 (5 bases). V was cut by 1 base and J by 2 bases, with 13 bases left in between. In germline, CDR1 is SGHNT, CDR2 YENEEA. The CDR3 spans 16 residues. This CDR3 reads CASSLVLIRDTDTQYF. The DNA of the CDR3 is TGTGCCAGCAGCTTAGTATTAATCCGGGACACAGATACGCAGTATTTT.

The chain links TRBV28 to TRBJ2-7, with 8 bases fitting TRBD2. J gave up 6 bases and V 4 bases, and 8 bases lay outside the gene matches. The CDR3 extends over 14 amino acids. The V gene's germline CDR1 is MDHEN and CDR2 SYDVKM. CDR3 region: CASSSPAGGGEQYF. The CDR3 coding sequence is TGTGCCAGCAGTTCCCCTGCGGGAGGAGGCGAGCAGTACTTC.

V usage is TRBV10-1 and J usage is TRBJ2-1; 8 bases match TRBD2. This CDR3 contains 14 residues. J gave up 6 bases and V 9 bases, and 10 bases lay outside the gene matches. Germline lookup yields CDR1 WNHNN and CDR2 SYGVQD (reference sequence). The CDR3 DNA reads TGCGCCAGGACTCAGCGGGAGTTTAGCAATGAGCAGTTCTTC. Translated: CARTQREFSNEQFF.

The V and J genes are TRBV28 and TRBJ2-7, with 12 bases lining up with TRBD2. The CDR3 loop spans 15 amino acids. V lost 5 bases and J lost 7; bases outside the gene matches: 9. CDR1 MDHEN and CDR2 SYDVKM come from the germline V gene. Here the CDR3 reads CASSTRLAGVQEQYF. The CDR3 DNA sequence: TGTGCCAGCAGTACACGACTAGCGGGAGTCCAGGAGCAGTACTTC. Combining the CDR3 with reference TRBV28 and TRBJ2-7 gives the whole variable domain DVKVTQSSRYLVKRTGEKVFLECVQDMDHENMFWYRQDPGLGLRLIYFSYDVKMKEKGDIPEGYSVSREKKERFSLILESASTNQTSMYLCASSTRLAGVQEQYFGPGTRLTVT.

The chain joins TRBV6-5 to TRBJ1-1; D call uncertain. CDR1 is MNHEY, CDR2 SVGAGI, per germline. Trimming cost V 7 bases and J 0 bases, with 6 bases left between them. This CDR3 is 12 amino acids long. The CDR3 sequence is CASNELNTEAFF. For the CDR3, the DNA is TGTGCCAGCAACGAGTTGAACACTGAAGCTTTCTTT.

The chain has TRBV9 and TRBJ2-1; 8 bases fit TRBD1. Trimming at V came to 3 bases and at J to 0 bases, leaving 2 bases not matched to a gene. Germline V gene data show CDR1 as SGDLS and CDR2 as YYNGEE. CDR3 length equals 15 residues. CDR3 protein: CASSAGGSSYNEQFF. The CDR3 coding sequence is TGTGCCAGCAGCGCAGGGGGCAGCTCCTACAATGAGCAGTTCTTC.

CDR3 DNA: TGTGCCAGCAGCTTGGCCTCAGGGGGCGAGAGCCACACCTTC. Protein sequence: CASSLASGGESHTF. The chain joins TRBV7-8 to TRBJ1-2; 8 bases agree with TRBD1. Unmatched junction bases numbered 12, after V lost 3 bases and J lost 12 bases. CDR3 length: 14 residues. The germline V gene has CDR1 SGHVS and CDR2 FQNEAQ. The complete variable domain, with remaining parts taken from reference TRBV7-8 and TRBJ1-2, reads GAGVSQSPRYKVAKRGQDVALRCDPISGHVSLFWYQQALGQGPEFLTYFQNEAQLDKSGLPSDRFFAERPEGSVSTLKIQRTQQEDSAVYLCASSLASGGESHTFGSGTRLTVV.

This clone was counted once. The chain employs TRBV5-1 and TRBJ2-3; 9 positions match TRBD2. With 4 bases clipped from V and 3 bases from J, the junction kept 9 bases outside the gene matches. Germline V CDR1 and CDR2: SGHRS, YFSETQ. There are 16 residues in the CDR3. CDR3 sequence reads: CASSLALAGTTDTQYF. Written as DNA, the CDR3 is TGCGCCAGCAGCCTAGCCCTAGCGGGAACGACAGATACGCAGTATTTT.